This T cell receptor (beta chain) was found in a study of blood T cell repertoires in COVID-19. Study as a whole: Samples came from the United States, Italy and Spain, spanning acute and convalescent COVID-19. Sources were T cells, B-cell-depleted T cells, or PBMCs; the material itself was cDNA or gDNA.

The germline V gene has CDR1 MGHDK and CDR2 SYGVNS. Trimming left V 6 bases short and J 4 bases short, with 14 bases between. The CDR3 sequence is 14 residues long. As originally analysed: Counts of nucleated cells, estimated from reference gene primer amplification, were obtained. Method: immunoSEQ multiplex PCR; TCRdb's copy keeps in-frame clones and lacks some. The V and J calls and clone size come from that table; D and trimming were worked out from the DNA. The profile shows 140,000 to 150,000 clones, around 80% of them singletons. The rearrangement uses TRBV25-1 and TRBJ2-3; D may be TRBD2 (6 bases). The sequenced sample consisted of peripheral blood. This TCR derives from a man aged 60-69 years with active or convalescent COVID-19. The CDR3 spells CASRSERVADTQYF. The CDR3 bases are TGTGCCAGCAGGAGTGAGCGGGTCGCAGATACGCAGTATTTT.